The T cell receptor beta chain under discussion was sequenced for a study of T cell responses to AZD1222 COVID-19 vaccine. On this clone: The antigen is not known.

Study-level results: Among the donors, most were white British and more were female, and clonal diversity was possibly underestimated. Without day 14 samples, only post-peak T cell repertoires were studied.

Using immunoSEQ multiplex PCR, the repertoire was profiled, and TCRdb retains in-frame clones only, with some absent. Here the sample spans about 140,000 clones, approximately 90% being singletons. This clonotype was sampled from an adult in good health. Sequencing used peripheral blood, obtained on day 0 of AZD1222 vaccination.

CDR3 region: CASTGLAGATDTQYF. The CDR3 DNA reads as TGTGCCAGCACGGGACTAGCGGGAGCCACAGATACGCAGTATTTT. This chain uses TRBV28 with TRBJ2-3; 14 nucleotides align to TRBD2. V gave up 7 bases and J gave up 2 bases; unmatched junction bases: 2. This CDR3 region has 15 residues. Germline CDR1 reads MDHEN; CDR2 reads SYDVKM.